This entry concerns a single T cell receptor beta chain. The entry originates in a study of spatial heterogeneity in lung cancer. Time point noted: sample taken at primary tumor resection. The study sequenced unsorted whole RNA from tumor, nontumor lung or frozen PBMC. Using its own MiXCR run on the 5' RACE reads, TCRdb lists one record per CDR3 protein. Here the sample spans 89,000 or so distinct CDR3 sequences, approximately 20% being singletons. Sequences were derived from PBMCs, sampled at surgery. This receptor was taken from a male donor with early-stage non-small cell lung cancer.

CDR3 in amino acids: CASRSTVNYGYTF. The CDR3 coding sequence is TGTGCCAGCAGGTCGACAGTCAACTATGGCTACACCTTC. V and J are TRBV27 and TRBJ1-2; D is perhaps TRBD1 (5 bases). V was clipped by 6 bases and J by 2 bases, with 10 bases between them. Germline V gene sequence: CDR1 MNHEY, CDR2 SMNVEV (reference sequence). The CDR3 is 13 amino acids.